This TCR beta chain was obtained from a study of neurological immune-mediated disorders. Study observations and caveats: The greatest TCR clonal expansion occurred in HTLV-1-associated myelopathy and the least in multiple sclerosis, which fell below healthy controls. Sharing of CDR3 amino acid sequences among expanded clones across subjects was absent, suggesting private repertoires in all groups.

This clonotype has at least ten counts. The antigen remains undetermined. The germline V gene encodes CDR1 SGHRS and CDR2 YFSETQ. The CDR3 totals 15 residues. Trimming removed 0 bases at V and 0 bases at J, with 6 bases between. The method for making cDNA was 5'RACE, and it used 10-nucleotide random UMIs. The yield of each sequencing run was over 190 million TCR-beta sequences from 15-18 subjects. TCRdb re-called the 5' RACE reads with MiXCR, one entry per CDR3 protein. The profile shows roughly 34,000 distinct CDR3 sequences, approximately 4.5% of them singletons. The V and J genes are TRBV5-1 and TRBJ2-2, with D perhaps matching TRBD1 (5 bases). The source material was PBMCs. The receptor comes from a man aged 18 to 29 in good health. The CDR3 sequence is CASSLAGTNTGELFF. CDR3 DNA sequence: TGCGCCAGCAGCTTGGCAGGGACGAACACCGGGGAGCTGTTTTTT.